The 26 T cell receptor beta chains in this list originate from one sample, sequenced in a study of CD8 T cells in Susac syndrome. RNA in amounts of roughly 0.5 to 1 ug was reverse transcribed with random hexamers. TCRdb re-called the immunoSEQ multiplex PCR reads through MiXCR, storing one row per CDR3 protein. The data contain about 190,000 distinct CDR3 sequences, 93% of them singletons. Sequenced input: CD4+ T cells from PBMCs. Receptor source: a human donor in good health.

The J gene is TRBJ2-5, the V gene TRBV28; 7 nucleotides line up with TRBD1. The CDR3 is made up of 15 amino acids. V was clipped by 7 bases and J by 5 bases; unmatched bases: 13. Per germline, CDR1 MDHEN and CDR2 SYDVKM. For the CDR3, the DNA is TGTGCCAGCAATCCGCCCACAGGGGTGTGGGAGACCCAGTACTTC. As protein: CASNPPTGVWETQYF.

The rearrangement links TRBV2 to TRBJ1-5; no firm D call. CDR1 is SNHLY and CDR2 is FYNNEI in the germline V gene. CDR3 length: 13 amino acids. V lost 6 bases and J lost 0, with 6 bases in between. The CDR3 DNA follows: TGTGCCAGCAGCACAGATAGCAATCAGCCCCAGCATTTT. Translated: CASSTDSNQPQHF.

V gene TRBV7-2 combines with J gene TRBJ2-1; D may be TRBD2 (5 bases). V was pared by 4 bases and J by 0 bases, with 13 bases between. Germline V gene data show CDR1 as SGHTA and CDR2 as FQGNSA. This CDR3 has 16 residues. This chain's CDR3 is CASSSRTGSSYNEQFF. Written as DNA, the CDR3 is TGTGCCAGCAGCTCCCGGACGGGGAGCTCCTACAATGAGCAGTTCTTC.

The CDR3 bases are TGTGCCAGCAGCCAAGTTGATGCAAATTCACCCCTCCACTTT. Its translation: CASSQVDANSPLHF. This chain connects TRBV3-1 to TRBJ1-6, with D hard to call. This CDR3 has 14 residues. From germline, CDR1 is LGHDT and CDR2 YNNKEL (reference sequence). V lost 1 base and J 7 bases, leaving 8 bases between the germline ends.

The V call is TRBV7-6, the J call TRBJ2-5; D unclear. Germline CDR1 is SGHVS and CDR2 is FNYEAQ. The CDR3 loop spans 12 amino acids. V shed 5 bases and J shed 1 base, with 5 bases lying between them. As DNA, the CDR3 is TGTGCCAGCAGCATAGTCCAAGAGACCCAGTACTTC. This gives the protein CASSIVQETQYF. Together with reference TRBV7-6 and TRBJ2-5, the CDR3 gives the full variable domain: GAGVSQSPRYKVTKRGQDVALRCDPISGHVSLYWYRQALGQGPEFLTYFNYEAQQDKSGLPNDRFSAERPEGSISTLTIQRTEQRDSAMYRCASSIVQETQYFGPGTRLLVL.

This clonotype has only a few counts. The chain carries TRBV12-3 or TRBV12-4 and TRBJ2-7; possibly TRBD2 for D (6 bases). V lost 8 bases and J lost 6, with 8 bases in between. There are 10 residues in the CDR3. CDR3 residues: CASGRFEQYF. For the CDR3, the DNA is TGTGCCAGCGGGAGGTTCGAGCAGTACTTC.

This chain joins TRBV18 and TRBJ2-3; D is unresolved. The length of the CDR3 is 16 residues. Trimming cost V 4 bases and J 0 bases, with 14 bases left between them. Germline V gene data show CDR1 as KGHSH and CDR2 as LQKENI. The CDR3 sequence is CASSLPDLISTDTQYF. The DNA for the CDR3 is TGTGCCAGCTCACTACCCGACCTTATTAGCACAGATACGCAGTATTTT. Full variable domain (missing parts from reference TRBV18 and TRBJ2-3): NAGVMQNPRHLVRRRGQEARLRCSPMKGHSHVYWYRQLPEEGLKFMVYLQKENIIDESGMPKERFSAEFPKEGPSILRIQQVVRGDSAAYFCASSLPDLISTDTQYFGPGTRLTVL.

This sequence joins TRBV6-1 and TRBJ2-2, with D hard to call. This CDR3 contains 16 residues. The germline CDR1 and CDR2 sequences are MNHNS and SASEGT. Trimming stripped 5 bases from V and 4 bases from J, with 17 bases between. In DNA form, the CDR3 reads TGTGCCAGCAGTCCCCAGACCCCCTCGGGCACCGGGGAGCTGTTTTTT. Translated, it gives CASSPQTPSGTGELFF.

The chain has TRBV6-5 and TRBJ2-2; 11 positions match TRBD2. The V and J ends lost 4 bases and 5 bases, in that order; junction bases with no gene match: 3. The CDR3 runs to 15 residues. Germline V gene lookup returns CDR1 MNHEY and CDR2 SVGAGI. The CDR3 DNA reads TGTGCCAGCAGTTTCACTAGCGGGGGTACCGGGGAGCTGTTTTTT. Translating gives CASSFTSGGTGELFF.

The chain uses TRBV7-9 and TRBJ1-5; weak D call: TRBD1 (5 bases). CDR3 length equals 15 residues. Per the germline V gene, CDR1 is SEHNR and CDR2 is FQNEAQ (reference sequence). The ends were cut back, 5 bases at V and 4 bases at J, with 15 bases in the middle. The chain's CDR3 is CASSPGGGRNQPQHF. For the CDR3, the DNA is TGTGCCAGCAGCCCTGGGGGGGGGAGGAATCAGCCCCAGCATTTT. The full variable domain, its missing parts supplied by reference TRBV7-9 and TRBJ1-5, is DTGVSQNPRHKITKRGQNVTFRCDPISEHNRLYWYRQTLGQGPEFLTYFQNEAQLEKSRLLSDRFSAERPKGSFSTLEIQRTEQGDSAMYLCASSPGGGRNQPQHFGDGTRLSIL.

The V and J genes are TRBV14 and TRBJ2-7, with a weak D call TRBD1 (6 bases). Trimming took 1 base from V and 5 from J, leaving 12 bases between them. CDR3 length equals 14 residues. Germline lookup yields CDR1 SGHDN and CDR2 FVKESK. Written as DNA, the CDR3 is TGTGCCAGCAGCCAAGGGGCAGGGGCCCACGAGCAGTACTTC. This gives the protein CASSQGAGAHEQYF.

The chain is built from TRBV7-2 and TRBJ1-4; D gene unclear. The germline V gene encodes CDR1 SGHTA and CDR2 FQGNSA. The ends were cut back, 2 bases at V and 0 bases at J, with 7 bases in the middle. This CDR3 spans 15 amino acids. CDR3 region: CASSLTSSTNEKLFF. In DNA form, the CDR3 reads TGTGCCAGCAGCTTAACAAGCTCAACTAATGAAAAACTGTTTTTT.

In this sample, this clonotype turned up a few times. This sequence joins TRBV7-6 and TRBJ2-2, with 11 positions matching TRBD1. The junction had 2 bases not matched to a gene; V was cut back by 5 bases and J by 6 bases. This CDR3 contains 14 residues. Germline-derived CDR1 and CDR2 are SGHVS and FNYEAQ. The CDR3 nucleotides are TGTGCCAGCAGCCGGGACAGGGGGGCCGGGGAGCTGTTTTTT. The encoded protein is CASSRDRGAGELFF.

This rearrangement joins TRBV9 to TRBJ2-2; TRBD1 or TRBD2 may be the D gene (5 bases each). The V gene's germline CDR1 is SGDLS and CDR2 YYNGEE. V was clipped by 0 bases and J by 4 bases, with 13 bases between them. This CDR3 region has 16 residues. CDR3 bases: TGTGCCAGCAGCGTAGGGGTGGGGGTCGGCACCGGGGAGCTGTTTTTT. It is translated as CASSVGVGVGTGELFF. Combining the CDR3 with reference TRBV9 and TRBJ2-2 gives the whole variable domain DSGVTQTPKHLITATGQRVTLRCSPRSGDLSVYWYQQSLDQGLQFLIQYYNGEERAKGNILERFSAQQFPDLHSELNLSSLELGDSALYFCASSVGVGVGTGELFFGEGSRLTVL.

V gene TRBV12-3 or TRBV12-4 combines with J gene TRBJ1-4; 8 positions agree with TRBD1. The CDR3 has 16 residues. V lost 6 bases to trimming and J lost 3 bases; unmatched junction nucleotides: 9. This CDR3 is CASRLGPGQANEKLFF. Written as DNA, the CDR3 is TGTGCCAGCAGACTCGGACCGGGACAGGCTAATGAAAAACTGTTTTTT.

This rearrangement joins TRBV6-6 to TRBJ2-2; possibly TRBD2 for D (5 bases). Germline lookup yields CDR1 MNHNY and CDR2 SVGAGI (reference sequence). Trimming took off 8 bases at V and 6 bases at J, with 13 bases between the two ends. The CDR3 consists of 13 residues. Written as DNA, the CDR3 is TGTGCCAGCGGACTCCCGGGGTCCGGGGAGCTGTTTTTT. Its translation: CASGLPGSGELFF.

The genes are TRBV27 and TRBJ1-5, with a weak D call TRBD1 (6 bases). This CDR3 has 19 amino acids. The V gene lost 5 bases and the J gene lost 2 bases, with 25 bases spanning the gap. CDR1 is MNHEY, CDR2 SMNVEV, per germline (reference sequence). The CDR3 DNA sequence: TGTGCCAGCAGTCTCCGGGGAGGACAGCTCATAGTGGGCAATCAGCCCCAGCATTTT. Protein sequence: CASSLRGGQLIVGNQPQHF.

V and J are TRBV28 and TRBJ1-5; TRBD1 might be the D (6 bases). The CDR3 totals 15 residues. Trimming stripped 6 bases from V and 3 bases from J, with 15 bases between. The germline CDR1 and CDR2 sequences are MDHEN and SYDVKM. The CDR3 sequence: CASRGAGPYNQPQHF. DNA for the CDR3: TGTGCCAGCAGGGGGGCGGGGCCCTACAATCAGCCCCAGCATTTT.

This chain joins TRBV28 and TRBJ1-1; TRBD1 is a possible D gene (6 bases). Per the germline V gene, CDR1 is MDHEN and CDR2 is SYDVKM. The CDR3 is 12 residues long. With 8 bases removed from V and 1 base from J, the gap between germline ends came to 8 bases. The CDR3 DNA sequence: TGTGCCAGCGGGGGGCCGAACACTGAAGCTTTCTTT. This gives the protein CASGGPNTEAFF.

The chain is built from TRBV20-1 and TRBJ1-2; 8 bases are a match to TRBD1. CDR1 is DFQATT, CDR2 SNEGSKA, per germline (reference sequence). The CDR3 has 18 amino acids. The trim removed 1 base at V and 0 bases at J, leaving 13 bases unmatched. CDR3 DNA sequence: TGCAGTGCTAGAGCGTCTCGCCCCGACAGGGGAGCTAACTATGGCTACACCTTC. Translating it yields CSARASRPDRGANYGYTF.

The genes are TRBV4-2 and TRBJ1-5; D call uncertain. CDR1 is LGHNA and CDR2 is YNFKEQ in the germline V gene. The V end was cut by 2 bases, the J end by 2 bases, with 10 bases between. The CDR3 extends over 15 amino acids. DNA for the CDR3: TGTGCCAGCAGCCAACATACCGGGGGCAATCAGCCCCAGCATTTT. Translating it yields CASSQHTGGNQPQHF.

This chain uses TRBV7-9 with TRBJ1-5; 7 positions match TRBD1. The V gene's germline CDR1 is SEHNR and CDR2 FQNEAQ (reference sequence). V was clipped by 8 bases and J by 5 bases; unmatched bases: 3. The CDR3 consists of 12 residues. The CDR3 loop is CASQGGDQPQHF. The CDR3 region has the DNA TGTGCCAGCCAGGGGGGGGATCAGCCCCAGCATTTT.

The chain is built from TRBV20-1 and TRBJ2-7; the match to TRBD1 covers 7 bases. The CDR3 runs to 13 residues. Germline CDR1 reads DFQATT; CDR2 reads SNEGSKA (reference sequence). V shed 5 bases, J shed 9 bases, and the junction held 13 bases outside the gene matches. The CDR3 nucleotides read TGCAGTGCTGGGACAGACCGTACGTGGGGGCAGTACTTC. This encodes CSAGTDRTWGQYF.

The chain couples TRBV12-5 to TRBJ1-2; 12 positions agree with TRBD1. Germline V CDR1 and CDR2: LGHNT, FRNRAP. The CDR3 is 16 residues long. Losses at the gene ends were 1 base for V and 5 bases for J; bases not matched to a gene: 5. This CDR3 reads CASGLAGDRGPYGYTF. The CDR3 bases are TGTGCTAGTGGTTTGGCCGGGGACAGGGGGCCATATGGCTACACCTTC.

CDR3 in amino acids: CASSLVGTGYYEQYV. CDR3 sequence (DNA): TGTGCCAGCAGCTTAGTGGGGACAGGGTACTACGAGCAGTACGTC. The V gene is TRBV11-2, the J gene TRBJ2-7; 9 positions agree with TRBD1. Unmatched junction bases numbered 4, after V lost 1 base and J lost 3 bases. This CDR3 is built from 15 residues. The germline CDR1 and CDR2 sequences are SGHAT and FQNNGV.

Here the CDR3 reads CAWVSVTDTQYF. CDR3 DNA sequence: TGTGCCTGGGTATCGGTCACAGATACGCAGTATTTT. The rearrangement joins TRBV30 to TRBJ2-3, with unresolved D. This CDR3 spans 12 amino acids. Germline V gene sequence: CDR1 GTSNPN, CDR2 SVGIG (reference sequence). V was trimmed by 5 bases and J by 2 bases, leaving 8 bases between them.